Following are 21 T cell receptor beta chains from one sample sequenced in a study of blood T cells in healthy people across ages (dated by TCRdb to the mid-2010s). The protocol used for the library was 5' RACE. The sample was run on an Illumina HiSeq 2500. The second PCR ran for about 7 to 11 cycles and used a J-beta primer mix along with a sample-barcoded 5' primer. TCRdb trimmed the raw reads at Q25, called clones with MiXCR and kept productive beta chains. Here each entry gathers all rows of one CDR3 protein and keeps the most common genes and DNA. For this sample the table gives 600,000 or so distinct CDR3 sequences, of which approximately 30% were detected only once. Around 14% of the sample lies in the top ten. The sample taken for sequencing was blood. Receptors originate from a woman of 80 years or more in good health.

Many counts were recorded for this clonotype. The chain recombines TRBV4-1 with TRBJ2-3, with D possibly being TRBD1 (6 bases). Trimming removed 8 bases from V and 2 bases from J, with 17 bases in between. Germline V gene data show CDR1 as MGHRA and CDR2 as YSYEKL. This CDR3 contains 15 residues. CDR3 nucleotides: TGCGCCAGCTCACACGGGACATTGGCCACAGATACGCAGTATTTT. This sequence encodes CASSHGTLATDTQYF.

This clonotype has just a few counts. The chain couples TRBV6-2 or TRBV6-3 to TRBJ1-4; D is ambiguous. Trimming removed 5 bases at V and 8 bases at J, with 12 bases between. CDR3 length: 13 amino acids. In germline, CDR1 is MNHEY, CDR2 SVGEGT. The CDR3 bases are TGTGCCAGCAGTCAAATTCAGCGGGAAAAACTGTTTTTT. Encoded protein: CASSQIQREKLFF.

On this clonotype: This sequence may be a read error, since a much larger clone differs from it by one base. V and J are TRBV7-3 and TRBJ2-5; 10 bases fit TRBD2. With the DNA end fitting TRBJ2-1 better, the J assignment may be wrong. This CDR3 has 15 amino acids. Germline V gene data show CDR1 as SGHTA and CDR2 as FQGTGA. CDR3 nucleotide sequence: TGTGCCAGCAGCCCCTCCGGGACTAGCGTGGAGACCCAGTTCTTC. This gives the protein CASSPSGTSVETQFF.

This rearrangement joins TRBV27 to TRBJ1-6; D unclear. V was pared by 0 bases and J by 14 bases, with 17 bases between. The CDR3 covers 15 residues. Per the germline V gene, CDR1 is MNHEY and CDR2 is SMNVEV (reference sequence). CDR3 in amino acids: CASSLSVLGTEALHF. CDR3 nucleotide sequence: TGTGCCAGCAGTTTATCGGTTTTGGGCACGGAGGCCCTCCACTTT.

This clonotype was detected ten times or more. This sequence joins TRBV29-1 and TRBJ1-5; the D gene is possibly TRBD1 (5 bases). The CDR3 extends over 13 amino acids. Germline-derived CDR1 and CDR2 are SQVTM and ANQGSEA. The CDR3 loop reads CSCRVGSNQPQHF. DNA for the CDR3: TGCAGTTGCAGGGTGGGTAGCAATCAGCCCCAGCATTTT.

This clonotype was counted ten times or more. The CDR3: CSARDPPGRSGFAEQYF. The CDR3 coding sequence is TGCAGTGCTAGAGACCCCCCTGGGAGGTCTGGCTTCGCCGAGCAGTACTTC. The rearrangement joins TRBV20-1 to TRBJ2-7; perhaps TRBD2 as D (6 bases). V lost 0 bases and J lost 6, with 24 bases in between. CDR1 DFQATT and CDR2 SNEGSKA come from the germline V gene (reference sequence). The CDR3 has 17 residues.

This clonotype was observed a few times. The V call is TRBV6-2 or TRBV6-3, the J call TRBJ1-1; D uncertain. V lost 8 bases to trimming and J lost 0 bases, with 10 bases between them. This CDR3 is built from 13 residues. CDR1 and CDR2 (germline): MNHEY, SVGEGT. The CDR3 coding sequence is TGTGCCAGCGGTCATAGACTGAACACTGAAGCTTTCTTT. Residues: CASGHRLNTEAFF.

CDR3: CSARPQTGGSEQYF. The CDR3 DNA sequence: TGCAGTGCTAGACCCCAAACAGGGGGCTCCGAGCAGTACTTC. The V gene is TRBV20-1, the J gene TRBJ2-5, with 9 bases identical to TRBD1. Gene TRBJ2-7 matches the end of the DNA better, so the J call may be wrong. The CDR3 sequence is 14 residues long. Germline V gene sequence: CDR1 DFQATT, CDR2 SNEGSKA (reference sequence).

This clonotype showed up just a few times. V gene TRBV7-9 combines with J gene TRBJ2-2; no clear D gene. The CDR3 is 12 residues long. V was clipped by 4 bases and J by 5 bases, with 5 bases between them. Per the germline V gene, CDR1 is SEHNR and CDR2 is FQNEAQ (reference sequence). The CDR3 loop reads CASSSSTGELFF. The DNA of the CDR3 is TGTGCCAGCAGCTCAAGTACCGGGGAGCTGTTTTTT.

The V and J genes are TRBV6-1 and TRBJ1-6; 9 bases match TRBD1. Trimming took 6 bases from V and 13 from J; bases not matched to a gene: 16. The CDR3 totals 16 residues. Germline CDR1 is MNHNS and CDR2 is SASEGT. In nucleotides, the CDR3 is TGTGCCAGCAGGAGTAACCGGGACAGGGAGAGGGGGCCCCTCCACTTT. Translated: CASRSNRDRERGPLHF.

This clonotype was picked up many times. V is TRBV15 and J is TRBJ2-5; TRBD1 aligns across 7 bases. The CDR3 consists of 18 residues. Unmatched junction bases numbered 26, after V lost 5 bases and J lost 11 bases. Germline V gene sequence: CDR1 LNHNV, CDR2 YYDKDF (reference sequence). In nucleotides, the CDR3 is TGTGCCACCAGCGGATTAAACCAGAGGACAGGAGTTTTCCATGAGCAGTACTTC. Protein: CATSGLNQRTGVFHEQYF.

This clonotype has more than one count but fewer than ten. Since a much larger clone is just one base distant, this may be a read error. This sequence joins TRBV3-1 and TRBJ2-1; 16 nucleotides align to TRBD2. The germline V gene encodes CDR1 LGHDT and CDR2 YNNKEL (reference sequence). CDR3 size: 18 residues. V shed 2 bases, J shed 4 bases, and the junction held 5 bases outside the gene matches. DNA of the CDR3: TGTGCCAGCAGCCAATATGGGACTAGCGGGGGGGTATACAATGAGCAGTTCTTC. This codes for CASSQYGTSGGVYNEQFF.

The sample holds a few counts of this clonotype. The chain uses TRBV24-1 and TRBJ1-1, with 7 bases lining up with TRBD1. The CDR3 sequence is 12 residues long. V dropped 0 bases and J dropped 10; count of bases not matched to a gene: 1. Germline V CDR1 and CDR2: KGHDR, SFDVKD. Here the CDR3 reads CATSDLQGVAFF. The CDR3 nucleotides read TGTGCCACCAGTGATTTGCAGGGGGTAGCTTTCTTT.

The CDR3 sequence: CASSSPGGRNTEAFF. In DNA, the CDR3 is TGTGCCAGCAGTTCCCCTGGGGGGCGAAACACTGAAGCTTTCTTT. V usage is TRBV27 and J usage is TRBJ1-1; tentative D call: TRBD1 (6 bases). The germline V and J ends were trimmed by 4 bases and 2 bases, with 14 bases remaining between them. The CDR3 is 15 amino acids. Germline CDR1 and CDR2: MNHEY and SMNVEV (reference sequence).

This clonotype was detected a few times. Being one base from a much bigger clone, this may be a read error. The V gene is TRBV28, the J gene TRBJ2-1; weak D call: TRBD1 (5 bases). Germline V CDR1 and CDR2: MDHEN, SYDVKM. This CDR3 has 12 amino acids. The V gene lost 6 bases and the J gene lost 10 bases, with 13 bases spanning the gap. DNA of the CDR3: TGTGCCAGCAGCATCTCAGGGTTCGAGCAGTTCTTC. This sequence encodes CASSISGFEQFF.

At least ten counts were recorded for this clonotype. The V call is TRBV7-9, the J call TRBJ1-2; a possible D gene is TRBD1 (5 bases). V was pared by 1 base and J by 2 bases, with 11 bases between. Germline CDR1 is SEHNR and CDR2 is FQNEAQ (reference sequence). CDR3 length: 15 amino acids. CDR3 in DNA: TGTGCCAGCAGCTTAGTGGGGACCTCGAACTATGGCTACACCTTC. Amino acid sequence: CASSLVGTSNYGYTF. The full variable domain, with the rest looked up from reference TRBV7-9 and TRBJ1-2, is DTGVSQNPRHKITKRGQNVTFRCDPISEHNRLYWYRQTLGQGPEFLTYFQNEAQLEKSRLLSDRFSAERPKGSFSTLEIQRTEQGDSAMYLCASSLVGTSNYGYTFGSGTRLTVV.

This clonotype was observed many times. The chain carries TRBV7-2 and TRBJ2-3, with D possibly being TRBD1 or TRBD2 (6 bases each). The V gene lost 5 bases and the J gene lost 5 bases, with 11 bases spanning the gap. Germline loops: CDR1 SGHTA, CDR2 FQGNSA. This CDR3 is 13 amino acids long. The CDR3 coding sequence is TGTGCCAGCAGCGAGGGGGGCCGAGATACGCAGTATTTT. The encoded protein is CASSEGGRDTQYF.

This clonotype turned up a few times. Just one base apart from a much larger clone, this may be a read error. CDR3 sequence (DNA): TGTACCAGCAGGGATACGGGAGGCACAGATACGCAGTATTTT. Translating gives CTSRDTGGTDTQYF. The genes are TRBV6-5 and TRBJ2-3; TRBD2 might be the D (6 bases). CDR1 is MNHEY, CDR2 SVGAGI, per germline. This CDR3 region has 14 residues.

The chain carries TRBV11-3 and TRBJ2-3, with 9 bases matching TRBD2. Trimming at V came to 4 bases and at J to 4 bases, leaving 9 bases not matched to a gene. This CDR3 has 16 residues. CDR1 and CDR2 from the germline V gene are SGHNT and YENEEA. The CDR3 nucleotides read TGTGCCAGCAGCTCCTCCCAAGCGGGGGGTTCAGATACGCAGTATTTT. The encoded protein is CASSSSQAGGSDTQYF. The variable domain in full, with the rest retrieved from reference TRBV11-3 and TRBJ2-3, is EAGVVQSPRYKIIEKKQPVAFWCNPISGHNTLYWYLQNLGQGPELLIRYENEEAVDDSQLPKDRFSAERLKGVDSTLKIQPAELGDSAVYLCASSSSQAGGSDTQYFGPGTRLTVL.

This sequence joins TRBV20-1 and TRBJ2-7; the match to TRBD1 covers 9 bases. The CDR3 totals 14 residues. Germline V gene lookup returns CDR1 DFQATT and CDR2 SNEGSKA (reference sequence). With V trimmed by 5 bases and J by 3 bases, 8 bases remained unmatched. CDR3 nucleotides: TGCAGTGCTGGAGGGACAGGGCGACACTACGAGCAGTACTTC. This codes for CSAGGTGRHYEQYF.

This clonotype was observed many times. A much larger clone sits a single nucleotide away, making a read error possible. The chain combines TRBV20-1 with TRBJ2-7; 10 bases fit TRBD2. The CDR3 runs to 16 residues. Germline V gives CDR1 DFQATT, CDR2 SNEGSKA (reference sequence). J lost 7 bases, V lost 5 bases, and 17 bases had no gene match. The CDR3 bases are TGCAGTGCTCCCCCCCCTAGCGGGGGACTAAACAATGAGCAGTACTTC. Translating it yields CSAPPPSGGLNNEQYF.